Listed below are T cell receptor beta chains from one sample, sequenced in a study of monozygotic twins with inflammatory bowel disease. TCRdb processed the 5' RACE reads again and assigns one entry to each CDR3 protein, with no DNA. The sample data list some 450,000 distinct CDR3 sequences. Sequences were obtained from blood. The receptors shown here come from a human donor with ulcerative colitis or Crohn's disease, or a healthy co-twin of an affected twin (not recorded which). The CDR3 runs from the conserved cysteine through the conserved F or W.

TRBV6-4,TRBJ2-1,CASSHRMAGAKLTYNEQFF
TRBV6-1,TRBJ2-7,CASEGTTGTREQYF
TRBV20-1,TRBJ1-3,CSARDSRSWLSGNTIYF
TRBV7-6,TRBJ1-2,CASSLETGTAYGYTF
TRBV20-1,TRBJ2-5,CSARLGLGTIQETQYF
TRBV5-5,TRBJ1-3,CASSLEQGNTIYF
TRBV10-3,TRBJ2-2,CAISESGTSDNTGELFF
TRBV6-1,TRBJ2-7,CASSQPRGTNTREQYF
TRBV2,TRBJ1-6,CASTLGGSSYNSPLHF
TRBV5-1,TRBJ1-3,CASSQQGGSGNTIYF
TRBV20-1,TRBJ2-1,CSVPSLLAAFYNEQFF
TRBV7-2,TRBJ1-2,CASSSADRGYGYTF
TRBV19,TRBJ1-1,CASRDPGGMNTEAFF
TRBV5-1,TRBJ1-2,CASSNVDPIYGYTF